A selection of T cell receptor beta chains follows, all from one sample in a study of siplizumab effects on memory and regulatory T cells. The method was immunoSEQ multiplex PCR; TCRdb's version includes in-frame clones alone and lacks a portion of them. The sample lists about 50,000 clones; approximately 84% were seen once. Specimen: naive CD8+ T cells sorted from blood. The source is a human donor in good health. Each CDR3 is given with its conserved first and last residue. D genes are given only for firm matches. Only part of the rows carry a size: once, few, many, or a class if the clone is expanded.

CDR3 DNA: TGTGCCAGCAGTTTATCCTCCGGACTAGCAGTCTACAATGAGCAGTTCTTC
CDR3 protein: CASSLSSGLAVYNEQFF
J gene: TRBJ2-1
CDR3 length: 17
V gene: TRBV27
clone size: -
D gene: TRBD2

CDR3 DNA: TGTGCCACACAACCGACAGGTCCCACAGATACGCAGTATTTT
CDR3 protein: CATQPTGPTDTQYF
J gene: TRBJ2-3
CDR3 length: 14
V gene: TRBV19
clone size: -
D gene: -

CDR3 DNA: TGTGCCAGCAGCTCAGGGGGTGTCACTGAAGCTTTCTTT
CDR3 protein: CASSSGGVTEAFF
J gene: TRBJ1-1
CDR3 length: 13
V gene: TRBV7-3
clone size: -
D gene: TRBD1

CDR3 DNA: TGTGCCATCAGTGAGTCGACGGGGACAGGACATATCACACAGTTCTTC
CDR3 protein: CAISESTGTGHITQFF
J gene: TRBJ2-1
CDR3 length: 16
V gene: TRBV10-3
clone size: -
D gene: TRBD1

CDR3 DNA: TGTGCCAGCAGTTTAGCACTAGCGGGAGATAACAATGAGCAGTTCTTC
CDR3 protein: CASSLALAGDNNEQFF
J gene: TRBJ2-1
CDR3 length: 16
V gene: TRBV27
clone size: -
D gene: TRBD2

CDR3 DNA: TGCGCCAGCAGCCGCGAGGGACTTTTAGCTATTGAGGACGAGCAGTACTTC
CDR3 protein: CASSREGLLAIEDEQYF
J gene: TRBJ2-7
CDR3 length: 17
V gene: TRBV4-1
clone size: -
D gene: -

CDR3 DNA: TGTGCCAGCAGCCAAGTTCATTACGAGCAGTACTTC
CDR3 protein: CASSQVHYEQYF
J gene: TRBJ2-7
CDR3 length: 12
V gene: TRBV14
clone size: -
D gene: -

CDR3 DNA: TGTGCCAGCAGTCACGGGAGGGCCGCGAACTACGAGCAGTACTTC
CDR3 protein: CASSHGRAANYEQYF
J gene: TRBJ2-7
CDR3 length: 15
V gene: TRBV27
clone size: few
D gene: TRBD2

CDR3 DNA: TGTGCCAGCAGCTTGGTGGGGGATCAGCCCCAGCATTTT
CDR3 protein: CASSLVGDQPQHF
J gene: TRBJ1-5
CDR3 length: 13
V gene: TRBV5-6
clone size: -
D gene: -

CDR3 DNA: TGTGCCAGTAGTCCATGGGACAGGCATGGCTACACCTTC
CDR3 protein: CASSPWDRHGYTF
J gene: TRBJ1-2
CDR3 length: 13
V gene: TRBV19
clone size: -
D gene: TRBD1

CDR3 DNA: TGCGCCAGCAGCCATTATCAGGGCTACTCCGGTGAAGCTTTCTTT
CDR3 protein: CASSHYQGYSGEAFF
J gene: TRBJ1-1
CDR3 length: 15
V gene: TRBV4-1
clone size: few
D gene: -

CDR3 DNA: TGCGCCAGCAGCCCCTCAGGGTTTAATGAAAAACTGTTTTTT
CDR3 protein: CASSPSGFNEKLFF
J gene: TRBJ1-4
CDR3 length: 14
V gene: TRBV5-1
clone size: -
D gene: -

CDR3 DNA: TGTGCCAGCAGGGTGATCGGGAGCTACGAGCAGTACTTC
CDR3 protein: CASRVIGSYEQYF
J gene: TRBJ2-7
CDR3 length: 13
V gene: TRBV27
clone size: -
D gene: -

CDR3 DNA: TGTGCCAGTAGTTCAGGGGGTAGCAATCAGCCCCAGCATTTT
CDR3 protein: CASSSGGSNQPQHF
J gene: TRBJ1-5
CDR3 length: 14
V gene: TRBV19
clone size: few
D gene: TRBD1

CDR3 DNA: TGTGCCAGCAGTTTCACGGGACAGATTAATTCACCCCTCCACTTT
CDR3 protein: CASSFTGQINSPLHF
J gene: TRBJ1-6
CDR3 length: 15
V gene: TRBV6-6
clone size: -
D gene: TRBD1

CDR3 DNA: TGTGCCAGCAGCTTTAGCGGCAGGGGATATCATGGCTACACCTTC
CDR3 protein: CASSFSGRGYHGYTF
J gene: TRBJ1-2
CDR3 length: 15
V gene: TRBV7-9
clone size: few
D gene: -

CDR3 DNA: TGTGCTGCGGGGACTGAAGCTTTCTTT
CDR3 protein: CAAGTEAFF
J gene: TRBJ1-1
CDR3 length: 9
V gene: TRBV6-6
clone size: -
D gene: -

CDR3 DNA: TGTGCCAGCAGCGCAACAGGGGACACTGAAGCTTTCTTT
CDR3 protein: CASSATGDTEAFF
J gene: TRBJ1-1
CDR3 length: 13
V gene: TRBV9
clone size: once
D gene: TRBD1

CDR3 DNA: TGTGCCAGCACCATGACCGCGGGGGGACTCTACAATGAGCAGTTCTTC
CDR3 protein: CASTMTAGGLYNEQFF
J gene: TRBJ2-1
CDR3 length: 16
V gene: TRBV11-2
clone size: -
D gene: TRBD2

CDR3 DNA: TGTGCCAGCAGCCCCCTTCTAGGTAAAAACACTGAAGCTTTCTTT
CDR3 protein: CASSPLLGKNTEAFF
J gene: TRBJ1-1
CDR3 length: 15
V gene: TRBV7-9
clone size: -
D gene: -

CDR3 DNA: TGTGCCAGCAGCCCCCCCTACAGTAGGACCCAGTACTTC
CDR3 protein: CASSPPYSRTQYF
J gene: TRBJ2-5
CDR3 length: 13
V gene: TRBV7-6
clone size: -
D gene: -

CDR3 DNA: TGTGCCAGCAGTTACCTAGACTACCCCACCTACAATGAGCAGTTCTTC
CDR3 protein: CASSYLDYPTYNEQFF
J gene: TRBJ2-1
CDR3 length: 16
V gene: TRBV6-5
clone size: -
D gene: -

CDR3 DNA: TGTGCCAGCAGCTCAGGACAACGTGGGTACAATGAGCAGTTCTTC
CDR3 protein: CASSSGQRGYNEQFF
J gene: TRBJ2-1
CDR3 length: 15
V gene: TRBV7-9
clone size: -
D gene: -

CDR3 DNA: TGCAGCGTTGCCCCAGAAGCTTTCTTT
CDR3 protein: CSVAPEAFF
J gene: TRBJ1-1
CDR3 length: 9
V gene: TRBV29-1
clone size: once
D gene: -

CDR3 DNA: TGTGCCAGCATGACGCAGGGTTCCTATAATTCACCCCTCCACTTT
CDR3 protein: CASMTQGSYNSPLHF
J gene: TRBJ1-6
CDR3 length: 15
V gene: TRBV27
clone size: -
D gene: -

CDR3 DNA: TGTGCCAGCAGCTTCGTGTCGGACTATGGCTACACCTTC
CDR3 protein: CASSFVSDYGYTF
J gene: TRBJ1-2
CDR3 length: 13
V gene: TRBV7-9
clone size: -
D gene: -

CDR3 DNA: TGTGCCAGCAGCTTAGGTGGAGAAAATGAAAAACTGTTTTTT
CDR3 protein: CASSLGGENEKLFF
J gene: TRBJ1-4
CDR3 length: 14
V gene: TRBV7-9
clone size: -
D gene: -

CDR3 DNA: TGTGCCAGCAGCCCTGACACAAATTACTACAATGAGCAGTTCTTC
CDR3 protein: CASSPDTNYYNEQFF
J gene: TRBJ2-1
CDR3 length: 15
V gene: TRBV2
clone size: -
D gene: -

CDR3 DNA: TGCGCCAGCAGCCTACCCGGGACAGGGGACTATGGCTACACCTTC
CDR3 protein: CASSLPGTGDYGYTF
J gene: TRBJ1-2
CDR3 length: 15
V gene: TRBV5-1
clone size: once
D gene: TRBD1

CDR3 DNA: TGTGCCAGCATTCCGGGAGTGAGCTCCTACAATGAGCAGTTCTTC
CDR3 protein: CASIPGVSSYNEQFF
J gene: TRBJ2-1
CDR3 length: 15
V gene: TRBV2
clone size: -
D gene: -

CDR3 DNA: TGTGCCAGCAGTTTGTCCAGGGGAGCCTACGAGCAGTACTTC
CDR3 protein: CASSLSRGAYEQYF
J gene: TRBJ2-7
CDR3 length: 14
V gene: TRBV27
clone size: -
D gene: -

CDR3 DNA: TGTGCCTGGAGTGTACCGGATTCTACGGGTGAGCAGTTCTTC
CDR3 protein: CAWSVPDSTGEQFF
J gene: TRBJ2-1
CDR3 length: 14
V gene: TRBV30
clone size: -
D gene: -

CDR3 DNA: TGTGCCAGCAGCTTGCCCCGGGAGTCTCGGGAGACCCAGTACTTC
CDR3 protein: CASSLPRESRETQYF
J gene: TRBJ2-5
CDR3 length: 15
V gene: TRBV5-6
clone size: -
D gene: -

CDR3 DNA: TGCGCCAGCAGCCACCTCGGGACAGATGGCTACACCTTC
CDR3 protein: CASSHLGTDGYTF
J gene: TRBJ1-2
CDR3 length: 13
V gene: TRBV4-1
clone size: once
D gene: TRBD1

CDR3 DNA: TGTGCCATCAGTGATCCGCGAGGGACAGTATACGAGCAGTACTTC
CDR3 protein: CAISDPRGTVYEQYF
J gene: TRBJ2-7
CDR3 length: 15
V gene: TRBV10-3
clone size: -
D gene: TRBD1

CDR3 DNA: TGCGCCAGCAGCTTTTACGGGACACCTCAAGAGACCCAGTACTTC
CDR3 protein: CASSFYGTPQETQYF
J gene: TRBJ2-5
CDR3 length: 15
V gene: TRBV5-1
clone size: once
D gene: -

CDR3 DNA: TGTGCCAGCAGCTTAGTGGGGTCCGGGGAGCTGTTTTTT
CDR3 protein: CASSLVGSGELFF
J gene: TRBJ2-2
CDR3 length: 13
V gene: TRBV7-2
clone size: -
D gene: -

CDR3 DNA: TGTGCCAGCAGTGACCTTTTACCGGGACTAGCGGGAGATCGGTCCTACGAGCAGTACTTC
CDR3 protein: CASSDLLPGLAGDRSYEQYF
J gene: TRBJ2-7
CDR3 length: 20
V gene: TRBV6-1
clone size: -
D gene: TRBD2

CDR3 DNA: TGTGCCACGGGACAGGGCTACGAGCAGTACTTC
CDR3 protein: CATGQGYEQYF
J gene: TRBJ2-7
CDR3 length: 11
V gene: TRBV19
clone size: -
D gene: TRBD1

CDR3 DNA: TGTGCCACCAGCAGAGAACGGGAGGTCGAGCAGTACTTC
CDR3 protein: CATSREREVEQYF
J gene: TRBJ2-7
CDR3 length: 13
V gene: TRBV15
clone size: -
D gene: TRBD2

CDR3 DNA: TGTGCCAGCAACCCACTCCAGGACAGGATTTTTGAGCAGTACTTC
CDR3 protein: CASNPLQDRIFEQYF
J gene: TRBJ2-7
CDR3 length: 15
V gene: TRBV6-5
clone size: -
D gene: TRBD1

CDR3 DNA: TGTGCCAGCAGTGAAACAGGGGGCGGGGGCACTGAAGCTTTCTTT
CDR3 protein: CASSETGGGGTEAFF
J gene: TRBJ1-1
CDR3 length: 15
V gene: TRBV27
clone size: -
D gene: TRBD1

CDR3 DNA: TGTGCCAGCAGTCCCGGGACAGGGGATGGCTACACCTTC
CDR3 protein: CASSPGTGDGYTF
J gene: TRBJ1-2
CDR3 length: 13
V gene: TRBV11-2
clone size: -
D gene: TRBD1

CDR3 DNA: TGTGCCAGCGGGCCCTGGGAACCCGAGCAGTACTTC
CDR3 protein: CASGPWEPEQYF
J gene: TRBJ2-7
CDR3 length: 12
V gene: TRBV7-9
clone size: -
D gene: -

CDR3 DNA: TGCAGCGTTGAAGATCTTAATGGCCGCAGCCGCTCTGGAAACACCATATATTTT
CDR3 protein: CSVEDLNGRSRSGNTIYF
J gene: TRBJ1-3
CDR3 length: 18
V gene: TRBV29-1
clone size: once
D gene: -

CDR3 DNA: TGTGCCAGCAGTTACGGGGGCCCCCGTGATGGCTACACCTTC
CDR3 protein: CASSYGGPRDGYTF
J gene: TRBJ1-2
CDR3 length: 14
V gene: TRBV6-6
clone size: once
D gene: -

CDR3 DNA: TGTGCCAGCAGCTTGGCAGGGAACCCTGAAGCTTTCTTT
CDR3 protein: CASSLAGNPEAFF
J gene: TRBJ1-1
CDR3 length: 13
V gene: TRBV5-8
clone size: once
D gene: -

CDR3 DNA: TGTGCCAGCTCAAACCCAGGTCAGGCCAGTGACGAGCAGTACTTC
CDR3 protein: CASSNPGQASDEQYF
J gene: TRBJ2-7
CDR3 length: 15
V gene: TRBV18
clone size: -
D gene: -

CDR3 DNA: TGCAGCGTACAGGGTAACACTGAAGCTTTCTTT
CDR3 protein: CSVQGNTEAFF
J gene: TRBJ1-1
CDR3 length: 11
V gene: TRBV29-1
clone size: -
D gene: -